Following are 8 T cell receptor beta chains from one sample sequenced in a study of control samples from healthy donors and cancer patients. Assay: immunoSEQ multiplex PCR; the TCRdb copy retains only in-frame clones and omits some. The top ten clones hold 3% to 4% of a sample with about 120,000 clones, approximately 88% of them seen once. Sequenced: blood. The source is a man aged 40-49 years in good health.

The J gene is TRBJ2-5, the V gene TRBV14; TRBD1 is a possible D gene (6 bases). V was shortened by 5 bases and J by 4 bases, with 14 bases between the two germline ends. This CDR3 region has 14 residues. Germline V gene data show CDR1 as SGHDN and CDR2 as FVKESK. CDR3 nucleotides: TGTGCCAGCAGCTTCTATCGAGGGGGAGAGACCCAGTACTTC. This gives the protein CASSFYRGGETQYF.

The chain recombines TRBV19 with TRBJ1-2; D is ambiguous. This CDR3 is 13 amino acids long. V was shortened by 2 bases and J by 2 bases, with 6 bases between the two germline ends. Per the germline V gene, CDR1 is LNHDA and CDR2 is SQIVND (reference sequence). The CDR3 nucleotides are TGTGCCAGTAGTATAACGGAGAACTATGGCTACACCTTC. Its protein product is CASSITENYGYTF.

This clone occurred a few times. V gene TRBV24-1 combines with J gene TRBJ2-2; 9 positions agree with TRBD1. V dropped 4 bases and J dropped 3; count of bases not matched to a gene: 5. The CDR3 consists of 16 residues. Per germline, CDR1 KGHDR and CDR2 SFDVKD. The CDR3 loop is CATSDPGQGDTGELFF. Here the CDR3 DNA reads TGTGCCACCAGTGACCCGGGACAGGGAGACACCGGGGAGCTGTTTTTT.

The sample holds one count of this clone. The V call is TRBV20-1, the J call TRBJ1-2; D unresolved. Germline V CDR1 and CDR2: DFQATT, SNEGSKA (reference sequence). Between the trimmed V and J ends, which lost 4 bases and 3 bases, there was a span of 6 bases. The CDR3 spans 11 residues. The CDR3 bases are TGCAGTGCTATTGCGGACTATGGCTACACCTTC. Its protein is CSAIADYGYTF.

The V and J genes are TRBV5-1 and TRBJ1-2; D gene ambiguous. V dropped 5 bases and J dropped 3 bases, with 11 bases sitting between them. The germline V gene has CDR1 SGHRS and CDR2 YFSETQ. This CDR3 has 13 residues. The CDR3 sequence: CASRVTEYYGYTF. CDR3 DNA: TGCGCCAGCAGGGTTACAGAATACTATGGCTACACCTTC.

The chain has TRBV9 and TRBJ2-2; 11 nucleotides line up with TRBD2. Germline assignment: CDR1 SGDLS and CDR2 YYNGEE. This CDR3 has 16 residues. The junction had 1 base not matched to a gene; V was cut back by 2 bases and J by 1 base. CDR3 in DNA: TGTGCCAGCAGCGTTGGACTAGCGGGGAACACCGGGGAGCTGTTTTTT. It yields the protein CASSVGLAGNTGELFF.

The rearrangement uses TRBV19 and TRBJ1-1; no firm D call. V lost 6 bases and J 1 base, leaving 9 bases between the germline ends. CDR1 is LNHDA and CDR2 is SQIVND in the germline V gene (reference sequence). The CDR3 consists of 13 residues. The CDR3 reads CASSGFGNTEAFF. CDR3 nucleotides: TGTGCCAGTAGCGGTTTCGGGAACACTGAAGCTTTCTTT.

The CDR3 region is CASSSITGCNQPQHF. The CDR3 DNA sequence: TGTGCCAGCAGCTCGATAACAGGGTGCAATCAGCCCCAGCATTTT. V usage is TRBV11-2 and J usage is TRBJ1-5, with D possibly TRBD1 on 6 matching bases. The germline V gene has CDR1 SGHAT and CDR2 FQNNGV. V was clipped by 4 bases and J by 2 bases, with 12 bases between them. This CDR3 comprises 15 residues.